This TCR beta chain was captured in a study of cytomegalovirus exposure and HLA in healthy donors. General study findings and limits: Per a later analysis, roughly 17,000 TCR beta sequences showed association with HLA alleles at 0.05 false discovery rate. An analysis done earlier found most TCR beta V segments productive about 87% or about 30% of the time. Researchers catalogued approximately 160 TCR beta chains as cytomegalovirus-associated.

PCR primers comprised 60 Vbeta and 13 Jbeta primers. The table came from immunoSEQ multiplex PCR; TCRdb's copy has only in-frame clones and leaves some out. The repertoire includes about 140,000 clones, approximately 80% of them detected once, and less than 1.5% sits in the top ten. Healthy bone marrow donors made up the cohort. About this clone itself: As yet, its antigen is unknown.

This sequence originates from a male donor in good health and CMV-seropositive. Material for sequencing was PBMCs.

CDR3 nucleotides: TGCAGCGTTGGCCAGGATCCAGAGAGAGTTGAAGCTTTCTTT. Residues: CSVGQDPERVEAFF. The V gene is TRBV29-1, the J gene TRBJ1-1; D ambiguous. The CDR3 is 14 residues long. Germline CDR1 and CDR2: SQVTM and ANQGSEA. Trimming pared 4 bases from V and 7 bases from J, leaving 19 bases between.